Described below is a single T cell receptor beta chain sequence and its context. This CDR3 spans 12 amino acids. Germline CDR1 reads MDHEN; CDR2 reads SYDVKM. The J segment lost 11 bases and the V segment lost 4 bases, leaving 5 bases of the junction unmatched. This table comes from immunoSEQ multiplex PCR, and its TCRdb copy is limited to in-frame clones, with some not included. Among about 120,000 clones listed, 85% to 90% were seen once. The data were taken from a study of T cell responses to AZD1222 COVID-19 vaccine. The source was peripheral blood, collected on day 0 of AZD1222 vaccination. The V gene is TRBV28, the J gene TRBJ1-1; the match to TRBD1 covers 9 bases. This receptor was obtained from an adult in good health. The CDR3 protein is CASSYRGLRAFF. The DNA for the CDR3 is TGTGCCAGCAGTTACAGGGGGCTGCGGGCTTTCTTT. The entire variable domain, with the rest obtained from reference TRBV28 and TRBJ1-1, is as follows: DVKVTQSSRYLVKRTGEKVFLECVQDMDHENMFWYRQDPGLGLRLIYFSYDVKMKEKGDIPEGYSVSREKKERFSLILESASTNQTSMYLCASSYRGLRAFFGQGTRLTVV.